Given below is one T cell receptor beta chain in context. The entry originates in a study of blood T cell repertoires in COVID-19. Some clones are missing from TCRdb's copy, which holds only in-frame ones; the method was immunoSEQ multiplex PCR. The data hold some 70,000 clones, with 85% to 90% observed a single time. Cohort allocation depended upon clinical history that participants reported. From germline, CDR1 is SGHKS and CDR2 YYEKEE (reference sequence). V lost 0 bases, J lost 4 bases, and 15 bases lay in between. The CDR3 is 16 amino acids. This chain links TRBV5-5 with TRBJ2-3; tentative D call: TRBD2 (6 bases). Material for sequencing was PBMCs or T cells enriched from blood (not recorded which). This sequence originates from a woman aged 40 to 55 who had recovered from COVID-19. This chain's CDR3 is CASSLGMMGGSDTQYF. The CDR3 DNA follows: TGTGCCAGCAGCTTGGGGATGATGGGGGGTTCAGATACGCAGTATTTT. The full variable domain, completed using reference TRBV5-5 and TRBJ2-3, is DAGVTQSPTHLIKTRGQQVTLRCSPISGHKSVSWYQQVLGQGPQFIFQYYEKEERGRGNFPDRFSARQFPNYSSELNVNALLLGDSALYLCASSLGMMGGSDTQYFGPGTRLTVL.